This T cell receptor beta chain emerged from a study of somatic mutations in cytotoxic T cells in rheumatoid arthritis (dated by TCRdb to 2016 to 2017). With regard to the full study: Some T-cell populations stained with V beta antibodies were sorted by flow on a FACSAria II or Sony SH800 to nearly 100% purity, with sorted V beta1+ cells additionally subjected to TCRB sequencing. In newly diagnosed rheumatoid arthritis without treatment, the study examined if expanded CD8+ T-cell clones harbor somatic mutations, relying on TCRB deep sequencing to characterize clonality. A total of 65 rheumatoid arthritis patients and 20 healthy controls underwent TCRB deep sequencing. Patient and control groups had essentially identical median ages.

Genomic DNA underwent TCRB CDR3 sequencing using the immunoSEQ assay. From the authors' description of their analysis: The analyses included only productive TCRB rearrangements. A clone was defined by a unique TCRB CDR3 sequence, and clonality was computed as a productive clonality index based on Shannon entropy. Repertoire overlap between two samples was calculated from the template counts of each clone relative to total templates per sample. V-gene usage from TCRB sequencing and V-gene usage measured by flow cytometry were correlated (Spearman r of roughly 0.61). TCRdb carries this immuneACCESS record with in-frame sequences only. Its versions omit some clonotypes, under half of them owing to an unresolved V gene in the studies checked, with the rest unexplained. D and trimming were read from the DNA, whereas the V and J calls and clone size are those reported in that table. The sample table records about 11,000 clones; less than 85% of these occur just once. The ten most abundant clones make up roughly 10% of the sample.

As to this clone: Which antigen it targets is not known. No base quality information exists; no much larger clone differs at one position.

The paper as a whole reports these results and caveats: The largest CD8+ clone made up more than 20% of CD8+ cells in about an eighth of the roughly 60 patients, and blood and synovial fluid shared several identical CD8+ TCRB sequences. It was unknown which antigens the expanded CD8+ clones targeted, and their absence from virus-specific databases did not exclude viral specificity. The finding that TRBV07 was slightly underrepresented in patients was left unadjusted for multiple comparisons. Rheumatoid arthritis patients and age-matched healthy controls did not significantly differ in CD8+ T-cell clonality. In patients, CD8+ clonality rose with age (Spearman r=0.49), which was not the case in healthy controls.

The 15 to 20 healthy controls were blood donors whose buffy coats were used; they had a median age of roughly 50 years (range about 21-75), and more than 45% were female. On an AutoMACS, CD4+ and CD8+ cells were isolated via positive magnetic bead selection, and their purity was verified by flow cytometry. Peripheral blood mononuclear cells were isolated by Ficoll-Paque PLUS density gradient separation. DNA from CD4-enriched, CD8-enriched or PBMC samples was extracted using Nucleospin Tissue or Tissue XS kits and then quantified on a Qubit 2.0 fluorometer. The CDR3 covers 12 residues, taking in both the cysteine and the phenylalanine. The entry retains the CDR3 DNA only, 36 bases that are in frame from base 1. CDR1 and CDR2 (SQVTM, ANQGSEA) derive from the germline V gene.

The TCR comes from a woman between 35 and 50 years old in good health. Specimen: CD8+ T cells sorted from blood. The sequence links TRBV29-1 to TRBJ2-5, with no reliable assignment of the D segment. The DNA end lines up better with TRBJ2-7; the J call may be wrong. The nucleotides read TGCAGCGTTGAGAACACCCCCTACGAGCAGTACTTC. This gives the protein CSVENTPYEQYF.